What follows are 23 T cell receptor beta chains derived from one specimen sequenced in a study of OX40 agonist ivuxolimab in advanced cancers. Method: immunoSEQ multiplex PCR; TCRdb's copy keeps in-frame clones and lacks some. The sample has approximately 52,000 clones, 60% to 85% seen once. The sample here was CD4+ or CD8+ T cells sorted from blood, taken in a trial of the OX40 agonist ivuxolimab. These receptors were obtained from an adult with an advanced solid tumor such as melanoma, head and neck, liver or kidney cancer.

This clone has only a few counts. V usage is TRBV2 and J usage is TRBJ1-5; no clear D gene. V was cut by 7 bases and J by 4 bases, with 11 bases left in between. The CDR3 is 13 amino acids. CDR1 SNHLY and CDR2 FYNNEI come from the germline V gene. The CDR3 nucleotides are TGTGCCAGCAAGGAGGGCCGTAATCAGCCCCAGCATTTT. Its protein is CASKEGRNQPQHF.

This chain joins TRBV5-1 and TRBJ2-3, with 12 bases aligning to TRBD2. With V trimmed by 0 bases and J by 7 bases, 3 bases remained unmatched. This CDR3 region has 15 residues. Germline V CDR1 and CDR2: SGHRS, YFSETQ. The CDR3 loop is CASSLGLAGVYTQYF. DNA of the CDR3: TGCGCCAGCAGCTTGGGACTAGCGGGAGTTTATACGCAGTATTTT.

This chain links TRBV18 with TRBJ2-7; 8 bases match TRBD1. Per germline, CDR1 KGHSH and CDR2 LQKENI. This CDR3 comprises 12 residues. V was clipped by 3 bases and J by 13 bases; unmatched bases: 8. For the CDR3, the DNA is TGTGCCAGCTCACCCCTTCGGGGACAGGTATACTTC. Amino acid sequence: CASSPLRGQVYF.

The rearrangement joins TRBV9 to TRBJ1-5; the D is unclear. Germline CDR1 SGDLS, CDR2 YYNGEE. The CDR3 sequence is 16 residues long. Trimming shortened V by 3 bases and J by 0 bases, and 13 bases separated the two germline ends. CDR3 in amino acids: CASSEPPDGSNQPQHF. CDR3 sequence (DNA): TGTGCCAGCAGCGAGCCCCCGGACGGTAGCAATCAGCCCCAGCATTTT.

The rearrangement links TRBV5-1 to TRBJ2-7, with 9 bases matching TRBD1. Germline CDR1 is SGHRS and CDR2 is YFSETQ. The trim removed 0 bases at V and 3 bases at J, leaving 1 base unmatched. This CDR3 spans 14 amino acids. CDR3 sequence (DNA): TGCGCCAGCAGCTTGGTGGGACAGGGCTACGAGCAGTACTTC. It translates to CASSLVGQGYEQYF.

This chain connects TRBV4-2 to TRBJ2-7; perhaps TRBD2 as D (6 bases). The V gene's germline CDR1 is LGHNA and CDR2 YNFKEQ. This CDR3 comprises 15 residues. V lost 0 bases and J lost 3, with 12 bases in between. The CDR3 nucleotides read TGTGCCAGCAGCCAAGATTCGTGGGGAGGCTACGAGCAGTACTTC. This gives the protein CASSQDSWGGYEQYF.

The V and J genes are TRBV5-4 and TRBJ2-5; the D is unclear. CDR3 length: 12 residues. Germline assignment: CDR1 SGHNT and CDR2 YYREEE (reference sequence). Trimming left V 4 bases short and J 3 bases short, with 7 bases between. CDR3 sequence reads: CASSETEETQYF. CDR3 coding DNA: TGTGCCAGCAGCGAAACCGAAGAGACCCAGTACTTC.

The rearrangement uses TRBV7-8 and TRBJ2-5; D gene ambiguous. CDR3 length: 11 amino acids. Per germline, CDR1 SGHVS and CDR2 FQNEAQ. The germline V and J ends were trimmed by 0 bases and 4 bases, with 0 bases remaining between them. The DNA of the CDR3 is TGTGCCAGCAGCTTAGCAGAGACCCAGTACTTC. Translated: CASSLAETQYF.

The rearrangement links TRBV11-2 to TRBJ2-2; D uncertain. The CDR3 is 15 residues long. Trimming took off 4 bases at V and 2 bases at J, with 11 bases between the two ends. The germline V gene encodes CDR1 SGHAT and CDR2 FQNNGV. The CDR3 sequence: CASSSMTENTGELFF. The CDR3, as DNA: TGTGCCAGCAGCTCCATGACGGAAAACACCGGGGAGCTGTTTTTT.

This clone was recorded only once. The genes are TRBV27 and TRBJ2-7; 10 bases line up with TRBD2. This CDR3 is 14 amino acids long. CDR1 MNHEY and CDR2 SMNVEV come from the germline V gene (reference sequence). The ends lost 3 bases at V and 3 bases at J; junction bases unmatched: 2. For the CDR3, the DNA is TGTGCCAGCAGTTTTAGCGGGGGGTTCTACGAGCAGTACTTC. Its translation is CASSFSGGFYEQYF.

The rearrangement uses TRBV6-1 and TRBJ2-2, with TRBD2 matching 8 bases. Germline-derived CDR1 and CDR2 are MNHNS and SASEGT. The CDR3 spans 14 residues. Trimming took 7 bases from V and 7 from J; bases not matched to a gene: 8. The CDR3 region has the DNA TGTGCCAGCAAGGGGACTAGACTGAACGGGGAGCTGTTTTTT. It encodes CASKGTRLNGELFF.

The chain uses TRBV19 and TRBJ1-2, with 7 bases aligning to TRBD1. Trimming took 5 bases from V and 2 from J; bases not matched to a gene: 11. Germline values: CDR1 LNHDA, CDR2 SQIVND (reference sequence). The CDR3 has 16 amino acids. CDR3 amino acids: CASSAQARTGNYGYTF. The DNA of the CDR3 is TGTGCCAGTAGTGCCCAGGCCCGGACAGGAAACTATGGCTACACCTTC.

This clone has more than one count but fewer than ten. The V and J genes are TRBV4-3 and TRBJ1-1; no reliable D call. The CDR3 is 14 amino acids. V was trimmed by 3 bases and J by 4 bases, leaving 12 bases between them. Per germline, CDR1 LGHNA and CDR2 YSLEER. The CDR3 here is CASSHDIHSTEAFF. The CDR3 nucleotides read TGCGCCAGCAGCCACGACATTCATAGCACTGAAGCTTTCTTT.

This clone showed up just once. The chain has TRBV9 and TRBJ1-3; TRBD1 might be the D (5 bases). Germline V lookup: CDR1 SGDLS, CDR2 YYNGEE. V gave up 3 bases and J gave up 6 bases, with 16 bases separating them. The CDR3 contains 15 residues. In DNA, the CDR3 is TGTGCCAGCAGCGCCTCCGGGACTACCGAAAACACCATATATTTT. It yields the protein CASSASGTTENTIYF.

The chain uses TRBV2 and TRBJ1-2; no firm D call. This CDR3 has 11 amino acids. Germline lookup yields CDR1 SNHLY and CDR2 FYNNEI. Trimming pared 8 bases from V and 8 bases from J, leaving 12 bases between. CDR3 coding DNA: TGTGCCAGCTCGCAGGATCGAGGCTACACCTTC. As protein: CASSQDRGYTF. The full variable domain, completed using reference TRBV2 and TRBJ1-2, is EPEVTQTPSHQVTQMGQEVILRCVPISNHLYFYWYRQILGQKVEFLVSFYNNEISEKSEIFDDQFSVERPDGSNFTLKIRSTKLEDSAMYFCASSQDRGYTFGSGTRLTVV.

The chain is built from TRBV5-4 and TRBJ1-2; D unclear. This CDR3 has 11 residues. Per the germline V gene, CDR1 is SGHNT and CDR2 is YYREEE (reference sequence). Trimming stripped 4 bases from V and 6 bases from J, with 7 bases between. CDR3 amino acids: CASSGQDGYTF. The CDR3 DNA reads TGTGCCAGCAGCGGTCAGGATGGCTACACCTTC.

J is TRBJ2-3 and V is TRBV7-2; the match to TRBD2 covers 7 bases. This CDR3 spans 15 amino acids. After removal of 3 bases from V and 1 base from J, the junction contained 4 bases not matched to a gene. Germline V gene lookup returns CDR1 SGHTA and CDR2 FQGNSA. CDR3 sequence (DNA): TGTGCCAGCAGCTTTTTGGCGGGGGGCACAGATACGCAGTATTTT. Residues: CASSFLAGGTDTQYF.

On this clone: The identical CDR3 is also encoded by other nucleotide sequences in the sample. This chain links TRBV19 with TRBJ2-7; tentatively, D is TRBD1 (6 bases). Per germline, CDR1 LNHDA and CDR2 SQIVND (reference sequence). The CDR3 contains 14 residues. Trimming left V 6 bases short and J 7 bases short, with 19 bases between. The CDR3 reads CASSITGLGGEQYF. CDR3 coding DNA: TGTGCCAGTAGCATCACAGGGTTGGGCGGGGAGCAGTACTTC.

The genes are TRBV4-3 and TRBJ2-7; 8 bases are shared with TRBD1. The CDR3 has 14 amino acids. The trim removed 4 bases at V and 1 base at J, leaving 3 bases unmatched. Germline V gene lookup returns CDR1 LGHNA and CDR2 YSLEER. The CDR3: CASSLYRGSYEQYF. The CDR3 DNA reads TGCGCCAGCAGCCTCTACAGGGGGTCCTACGAGCAGTACTTC.

This clone was counted between two and nine times. The chain combines TRBV7-9 with TRBJ2-7; D not resolved. V was clipped by 2 bases and J by 4 bases, with 6 bases between them. CDR1 and CDR2 from the germline V gene are SEHNR and FQNEAQ (reference sequence). This CDR3 has 12 amino acids. The CDR3, as DNA: TGTGCCAGCAGCTTAATGGTTTACGAGCAGTACTTC. This sequence encodes CASSLMVYEQYF.

The V gene is TRBV7-9, the J gene TRBJ1-5; 11 bases line up with TRBD1. CDR1 and CDR2 from the germline V gene are SEHNR and FQNEAQ (reference sequence). This CDR3 contains 17 residues. With V trimmed by 5 bases and J by 3 bases, 9 bases remained unmatched. This CDR3 is CASSTGTGGWDNQPQHF. The CDR3, as DNA: TGTGCCAGCAGCACCGGGACAGGGGGTTGGGACAATCAGCCCCAGCATTTT.

This chain joins TRBV2 and TRBJ2-5, with a possible D match to TRBD2 (7 bases). The germline V gene has CDR1 SNHLY and CDR2 FYNNEI. V was trimmed by 11 bases and J by 4 bases, leaving 23 bases between them. The CDR3 consists of 15 residues. CDR3 sequence (DNA): TGTGCCGGGGGGGGGCCTGCGACAGTTTTAGAGACCCAGTACTTC. This sequence encodes CAGGGPATVLETQYF. Complete variable domain (other parts from reference TRBV2 and TRBJ2-5): EPEVTQTPSHQVTQMGQEVILRCVPISNHLYFYWYRQILGQKVEFLVSFYNNEISEKSEIFDDQFSVERPDGSNFTLKIRSTKLEDSAMYFCAGGGPATVLETQYFGPGTRLLVL.

The chain is built from TRBV30 and TRBJ1-2; D not resolved. Trimming pared 1 base from V and 7 bases from J, leaving 10 bases between. The length of the CDR3 is 12 residues. Germline CDR1 is GTSNPN and CDR2 is SVGIG (reference sequence). CDR3 residues: CAWSAGSGGYTF. In DNA, the CDR3 is TGTGCCTGGAGTGCCGGTTCTGGTGGCTACACCTTC.